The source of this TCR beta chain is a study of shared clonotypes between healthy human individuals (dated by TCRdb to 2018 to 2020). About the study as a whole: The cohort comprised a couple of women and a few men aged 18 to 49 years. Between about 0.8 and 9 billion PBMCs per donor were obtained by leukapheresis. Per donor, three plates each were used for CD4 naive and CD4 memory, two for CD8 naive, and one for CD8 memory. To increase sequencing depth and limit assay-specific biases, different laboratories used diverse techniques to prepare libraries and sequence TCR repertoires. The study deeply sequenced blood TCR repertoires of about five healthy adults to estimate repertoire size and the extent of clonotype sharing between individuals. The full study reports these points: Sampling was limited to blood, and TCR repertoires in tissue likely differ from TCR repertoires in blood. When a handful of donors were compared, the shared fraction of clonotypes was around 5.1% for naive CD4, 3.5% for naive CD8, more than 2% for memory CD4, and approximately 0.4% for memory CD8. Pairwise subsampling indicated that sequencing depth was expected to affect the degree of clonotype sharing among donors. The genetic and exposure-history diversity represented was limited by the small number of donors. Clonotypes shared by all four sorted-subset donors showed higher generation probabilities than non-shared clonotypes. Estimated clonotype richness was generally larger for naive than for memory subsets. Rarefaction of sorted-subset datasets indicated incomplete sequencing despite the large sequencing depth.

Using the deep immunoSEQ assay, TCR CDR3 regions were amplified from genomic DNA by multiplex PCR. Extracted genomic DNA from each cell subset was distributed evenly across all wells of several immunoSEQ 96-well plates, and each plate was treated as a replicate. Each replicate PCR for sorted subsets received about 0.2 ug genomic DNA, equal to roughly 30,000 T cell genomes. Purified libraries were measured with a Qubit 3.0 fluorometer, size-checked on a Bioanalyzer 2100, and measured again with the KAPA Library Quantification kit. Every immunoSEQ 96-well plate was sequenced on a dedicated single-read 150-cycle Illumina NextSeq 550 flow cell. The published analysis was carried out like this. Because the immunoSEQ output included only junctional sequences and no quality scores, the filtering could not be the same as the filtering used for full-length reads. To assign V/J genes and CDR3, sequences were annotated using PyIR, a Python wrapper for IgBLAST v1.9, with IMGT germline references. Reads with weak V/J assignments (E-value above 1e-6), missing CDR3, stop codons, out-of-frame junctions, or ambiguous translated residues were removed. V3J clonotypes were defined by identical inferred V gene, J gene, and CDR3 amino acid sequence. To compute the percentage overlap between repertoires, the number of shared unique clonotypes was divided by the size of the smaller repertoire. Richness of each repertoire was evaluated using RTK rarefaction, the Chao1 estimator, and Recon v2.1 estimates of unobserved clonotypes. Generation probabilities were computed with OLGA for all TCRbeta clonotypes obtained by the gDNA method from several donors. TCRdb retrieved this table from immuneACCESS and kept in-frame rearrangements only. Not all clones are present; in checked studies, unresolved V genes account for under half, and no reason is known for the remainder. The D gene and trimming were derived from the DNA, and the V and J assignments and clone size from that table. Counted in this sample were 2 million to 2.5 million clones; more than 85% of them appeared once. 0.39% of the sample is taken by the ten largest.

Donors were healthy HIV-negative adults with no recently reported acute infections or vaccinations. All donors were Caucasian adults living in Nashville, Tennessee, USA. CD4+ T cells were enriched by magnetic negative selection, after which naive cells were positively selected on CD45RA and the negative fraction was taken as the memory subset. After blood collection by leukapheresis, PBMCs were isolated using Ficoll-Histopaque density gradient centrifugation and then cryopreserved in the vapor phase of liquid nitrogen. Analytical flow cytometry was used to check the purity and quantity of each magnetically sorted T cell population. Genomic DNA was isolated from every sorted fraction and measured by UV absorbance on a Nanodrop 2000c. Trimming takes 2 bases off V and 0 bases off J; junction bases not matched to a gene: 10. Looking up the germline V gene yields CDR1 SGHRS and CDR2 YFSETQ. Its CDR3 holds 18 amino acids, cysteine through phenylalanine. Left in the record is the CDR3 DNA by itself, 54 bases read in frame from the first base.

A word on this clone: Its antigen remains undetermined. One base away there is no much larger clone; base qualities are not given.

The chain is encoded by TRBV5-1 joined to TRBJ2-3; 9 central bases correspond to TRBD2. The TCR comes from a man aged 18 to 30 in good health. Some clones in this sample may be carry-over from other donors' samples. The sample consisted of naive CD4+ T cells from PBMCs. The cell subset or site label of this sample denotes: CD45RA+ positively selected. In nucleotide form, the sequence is TGCGCCAGCAGCTTTCTAGCGGGATATCTAGATAGCACAGATACGCAGTATTTT. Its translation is CASSFLAGYLDSTDTQYF.